These 12 T cell receptor beta chains were sequenced from one sample in a study of T cells after yellow fever vaccination. From the 5' RACE reads, TCRdb called clonotypes with MiXCR, one entry per CDR3 protein. The profile shows 120,000 or so distinct CDR3 sequences, about 16% of them singletons. The sample consisted of CD8+ T cells sorted from PBMCs, taken 5 days after the yellow fever booster vaccination. The receptors stem from a young man who received the YFV17D yellow fever vaccine.

This clonotype appeared a few times. The chain combines TRBV9 with TRBJ2-1; 10 nucleotides agree with TRBD2. This CDR3 is 18 amino acids long. CDR1 is SGDLS, CDR2 YYNGEE, per germline. Trimming removed 4 bases from V and 6 bases from J; junction bases left unmatched: 16. CDR3 sequence reads: CASSPTWKVASGGNEQFF. CDR3 bases: TGTGCCAGCAGCCCAACCTGGAAGGTGGCTAGCGGGGGCAATGAGCAGTTCTTC.

The chain carries TRBV3-1 and TRBJ2-7; TRBD1 agrees at 9 bases. The V gene end was trimmed by 5 bases and the J gene end by 3 bases; junction bases not matched to a gene: 5. Germline V CDR1 and CDR2: LGHDT, YNNKEL (reference sequence). CDR3 length equals 14 residues. CDR3 residues: CASSWTGVFYEQYF. DNA of the CDR3: TGTGCCAGCAGCTGGACAGGGGTTTTCTACGAGCAGTACTTC.

The chain couples TRBV7-9 to TRBJ2-5; D unclear. The V end was cut by 3 bases, the J end by 1 base, with 24 bases between. The CDR3 spans 19 residues. Germline V gives CDR1 SEHNR, CDR2 FQNEAQ (reference sequence). The CDR3 bases are TGTGCCAGCAGCTTTATTTCGTCCCCTGACCTCGGTACCCAAGAGACCCAGTACTTC. Translated, it gives CASSFISSPDLGTQETQYF. Supplemented by reference TRBV7-9 and TRBJ2-5, the full variable domain reads DTGVSQNPRHKITKRGQNVTFRCDPISEHNRLYWYRQTLGQGPEFLTYFQNEAQLEKSRLLSDRFSAERPKGSFSTLEIQRTEQGDSAMYLCASSFISSPDLGTQETQYFGPGTRLLVL.

The table lists this clonotype with a few counts. The chain has TRBV5-4 and TRBJ2-2; 9 bases are a match to TRBD1. Trimming at V came to 4 bases and at J to 4 bases, leaving 8 bases not matched to a gene. Germline V gene sequence: CDR1 SGHNT, CDR2 YYREEE (reference sequence). This CDR3 has 16 amino acids. CDR3 DNA sequence: TGTGCCAGCAGCATAGGACAGGGGCGGGGCACCGGGGAGCTGTTTTTT. Translating it yields CASSIGQGRGTGELFF.

The CDR3 region has the DNA TGCGCCAGCAGCCTCGGGACAGCTAACTATGGCTACACCTTC. It encodes CASSLGTANYGYTF. This chain links TRBV4-3 with TRBJ1-2, with TRBD1 identical over 7 bases. Trimming took 4 bases from V and 0 from J; bases not matched to a gene: 2. The CDR3 covers 14 residues. CDR1 and CDR2 from the germline V gene are LGHNA and YSLEER.

The chain has TRBV4-3 and TRBJ1-6, with D possibly TRBD1 on 5 matching bases. V lost 0 bases and J 10 bases, leaving 16 bases between the germline ends. CDR1 LGHNA and CDR2 YSLEER come from the germline V gene. CDR3 length equals 16 residues. The CDR3 bases are TGCGCCAGCAGCCAAGATTGGGGAGGGGTCGGATCACCCCTCCACTTT. Its translation: CASSQDWGGVGSPLHF.

In this sample, this clonotype turned up a few times. The rearrangement uses TRBV12-3 or TRBV12-4 and TRBJ2-1; 9 nucleotides line up with TRBD1. The CDR3 length is 16 residues. The junction had 11 bases not matched to a gene; V was cut back by 5 bases and J by 6 bases. The CDR3 protein is CASSNPSGTGSNEQFF. As DNA, the CDR3 is TGTGCCAGCAGTAACCCGTCCGGGACAGGGAGCAATGAGCAGTTCTTC.

This clonotype was counted a few times. The chain employs TRBV7-6 and TRBJ2-3; D perhaps matches TRBD2 (6 bases). Germline V gene sequence: CDR1 SGHVS, CDR2 FNYEAQ. V lost 3 bases and J lost 3, with 13 bases in between. The CDR3 length is 15 residues. In DNA form, the CDR3 reads TGTGCCAGCAGCTTCGGACTAACAGTGACAGATACGCAGTATTTT. Its protein is CASSFGLTVTDTQYF.

V gene TRBV4-2 combines with J gene TRBJ2-7; 12 bases align to TRBD2. Germline V gene lookup returns CDR1 LGHNA and CDR2 YNFKEQ. This CDR3 is built from 16 residues. The V gene end was trimmed by 1 base and the J gene end by 3 bases; junction bases not matched to a gene: 4. Here the CDR3 reads CASSQGGLAGYYEQYF. For the CDR3, the DNA is TGTGCCAGCAGCCAAGGAGGACTAGCGGGGTACTACGAGCAGTACTTC.

This clonotype was counted a few times. The chain employs TRBV7-6 and TRBJ2-3; TRBD2 matches at 11 bases. The CDR3 consists of 15 residues. Germline V lookup: CDR1 SGHVS, CDR2 FNYEAQ. Trimming at V came to 2 bases and at J to 5 bases, leaving 3 bases not matched to a gene. The CDR3 reads CASSLSLAGGDTQYF. The CDR3, as DNA: TGTGCCAGCAGCTTATCGCTAGCGGGGGGAGATACGCAGTATTTT.

The rearrangement uses TRBV5-1 and TRBJ2-3; TRBD2 matches 8 bases. CDR3 length: 15 amino acids. CDR1 is SGHRS, CDR2 YFSETQ, per germline. Germline trimming cut 6 bases from V and 4 bases from J; bases unmatched to any gene: 10. Here the CDR3 DNA reads TGCGCCAGCATCCTGAGCGGGGGAGAGGCAGATACGCAGTATTTT. Its protein is CASILSGGEADTQYF.

This clonotype has just a few counts. The CDR3 DNA sequence: TGTGCCAGCAGCCAAGACTCGTTTACGCAGCCCCAGCATTTT. The encoded protein is CASSQDSFTQPQHF. The chain links TRBV4-2 to TRBJ1-5; D uncertain. This CDR3 has 14 amino acids. Trimming shortened V by 0 bases and J by 7 bases, and 10 bases separated the two germline ends. Germline V lookup: CDR1 LGHNA, CDR2 YNFKEQ.